A single sample is the source of the 22 T cell receptor beta chains below, sequenced in a study of T cell changes during pregnancy in multiple sclerosis. TCRdb's copy holds only in-frame clones and misses some; the assay was immunoSEQ multiplex PCR. Here the sample spans 65,000 to 85,000 clones, around 90% being singletons. The material was peripheral blood, obtained after pregnancy. The receptor source for this set is a female donor in good health, enrolled as a control in a pregnancy study.

The genes are TRBV18 and TRBJ2-4; 8 positions agree with TRBD1. Germline trimming cut 3 bases from V and 5 bases from J; bases unmatched to any gene: 12. CDR3 length: 17 residues. Germline CDR1 is KGHSH and CDR2 is LQKENI. CDR3 nucleotides: TGTGCCAGCTCACCGGGTAAGGGACAGGATGCCGAAAACATTCAGTACTTC. Translating it yields CASSPGKGQDAENIQYF.

The CDR3 reads CASSLDYLNEQFF. CDR3 nucleotide sequence: TGTGCCAGCAGCCTAGATTATTTGAATGAGCAGTTCTTC. The chain is built from TRBV5-6 and TRBJ2-1; D not resolved. V lost 4 bases and J lost 7, with 12 bases in between. CDR3 length: 13 amino acids. CDR1 is SGHDT, CDR2 YYEEEE, per germline.

CDR3 DNA sequence: TGTGCCAGCAGCTCACCGGGACTAGCGGGAGGTACTTCCAGGGAGACCCAGTACTTC. It encodes CASSSPGLAGGTSRETQYF. This chain joins TRBV5-6 and TRBJ2-5; 15 bases line up with TRBD2. The germline gives CDR1 SGHDT, CDR2 YYEEEE. This CDR3 spans 19 amino acids. Trimming removed 3 bases from V and 5 bases from J; junction bases left unmatched: 14.

This chain uses TRBV15 with TRBJ1-1; perhaps TRBD1 as D (6 bases). This CDR3 has 17 residues. CDR1 is LNHNV, CDR2 YYDKDF, per germline (reference sequence). V lost 0 bases, J lost 8 bases, and 22 bases lay in between. As DNA, the CDR3 is TGTGCCACCAGCAGAGATACGGGGGCCGGGGGGGCAACGGAAGCTTTCTTT. This codes for CATSRDTGAGGATEAFF.

The chain has TRBV5-1 and TRBJ2-7; TRBD2 matches at 9 bases. The V segment lost 0 bases and the J segment 6 bases; nucleotides outside the gene matches: 7. Germline V gene sequence: CDR1 SGHRS, CDR2 YFSETQ. The CDR3 covers 15 residues. The CDR3 protein is CASSLEPAGGLEQYF. DNA of the CDR3: TGCGCCAGCAGCTTGGAGCCAGCGGGGGGCCTCGAGCAGTACTTC.

Worth noting for this clone: The sample holds other DNA sequences that translate to the same CDR3. The V and J genes are TRBV5-4 and TRBJ1-4, with 11 bases lining up with TRBD1. Germline lookup yields CDR1 SGHNT and CDR2 YYREEE (reference sequence). The V gene end was trimmed by 0 bases and the J gene end by 8 bases; junction bases not matched to a gene: 6. The CDR3 contains 16 residues. The CDR3 coding sequence is TGTGCCAGCAGCTTGGCCCCGGGACAGGGGGGAGAAAAACTGTTTTTT. Translated: CASSLAPGQGGEKLFF.

This chain connects TRBV5-1 to TRBJ2-1; no reliable D call. This CDR3 contains 15 residues. CDR1 SGHRS and CDR2 YFSETQ come from the germline V gene. The V gene lost 4 bases and the J gene lost 0 bases, with 11 bases spanning the gap. The CDR3 reads CASSLGPNSYNEQFF. CDR3 coding DNA: TGCGCCAGCAGCCTAGGTCCGAACTCCTACAATGAGCAGTTCTTC.

This sequence joins TRBV29-1 and TRBJ2-7; possible D gene TRBD1, 5 bases. The germline V and J ends were trimmed by 3 bases and 2 bases, with 11 bases remaining between them. This CDR3 contains 13 residues. Germline V gene sequence: CDR1 SQVTM, CDR2 ANQGSEA. The CDR3 nucleotides read TGCAGCGTTGAGTGGCAGGGTACCTACGAGCAGTACTTC. Translated: CSVEWQGTYEQYF.

The chain uses TRBV19 and TRBJ2-1, with 8 nucleotides matching TRBD2. The CDR3 runs 16 residues. In germline, CDR1 is LNHDA, CDR2 SQIVND (reference sequence). The junction had 8 bases not matched to a gene; V was cut back by 7 bases and J by 0 bases. Here the CDR3 DNA reads TGTGCCAGTACCCCGGGAGGGAGGGGCTCCTACAATGAGCAGTTCTTC. Its translation is CASTPGGRGSYNEQFF.

J is TRBJ1-2 and V is TRBV11-2; 8 bases are shared with TRBD1. The CDR3 has 14 residues. Germline CDR1 reads SGHAT; CDR2 reads FQNNGV. J gave up 8 bases and V 2 bases, and 7 bases lay outside the gene matches. The DNA of the CDR3 is TGTGCCAGCAGCTTACGTCAGGGGGCTTGGGGCTACACCTTC. Translating gives CASSLRQGAWGYTF.

The chain links TRBV7-8 to TRBJ2-7, with D perhaps matching TRBD1 (5 bases). V was trimmed by 1 base and J by 0 bases, leaving 13 bases between them. The germline CDR1 and CDR2 sequences are SGHVS and FQNEAQ. This CDR3 spans 16 amino acids. Here the CDR3 DNA reads TGTGCCAGCAGCTTAGTAGGCGACAGAAGCTCCTACGAGCAGTACTTC. Amino acids: CASSLVGDRSSYEQYF.

This clone came up a few times. The chain links TRBV7-2 to TRBJ1-2; D is possibly TRBD1 (6 bases). CDR1 is SGHTA, CDR2 FQGNSA, per germline. This CDR3 is built from 15 residues. V was pared by 0 bases and J by 7 bases, with 15 bases between. The CDR3 region has the DNA TGTGCCAGCAGCTTAGCCCGGACAGATGGACGTGGCTACACCTTC. Residues: CASSLARTDGRGYTF.

The CDR3 DNA is TGTGCCAGCAGCCCAACCGGGGGGGCTAACACCGGGGAGCTGTTTTTT. This translates into CASSPTGGANTGELFF. J is TRBJ2-2 and V is TRBV5-4, with 8 positions matching TRBD2. This CDR3 spans 16 amino acids. Germline-derived CDR1 and CDR2 are SGHNT and YYREEE (reference sequence). The J segment lost 2 bases and the V segment lost 4 bases, leaving 7 bases of the junction unmatched.

This chain links TRBV30 with TRBJ1-5; no clear D. Trimming removed 2 bases from V and 0 bases from J, with 5 bases in between. Looked up from germline, CDR1 is GTSNPN and CDR2 is SVGIG (reference sequence). This CDR3 contains 13 residues. The chain's CDR3 is CAWSRDSNQPQHF. The CDR3 nucleotides read TGTGCCTGGAGTCGAGATAGCAATCAGCCCCAGCATTTT.

The chain recombines TRBV5-4 with TRBJ2-7; weak D call: TRBD2 (5 bases). The CDR3 has 13 amino acids. V was cut by 0 bases and J by 4 bases, with 8 bases left in between. CDR1 and CDR2 (germline): SGHNT, YYREEE (reference sequence). CDR3 in amino acids: CASSLGTGYEQYF. The CDR3 bases are TGTGCCAGCAGCTTGGGAACGGGGTACGAGCAGTACTTC.

This clone was observed once. The rearrangement uses TRBV5-1 and TRBJ1-3; possibly TRBD1 for D (5 bases). Germline V gene data show CDR1 as SGHRS and CDR2 as YFSETQ. Trimming removed 0 bases at V and 1 base at J, with 11 bases between. This CDR3 contains 16 residues. The CDR3 region is CASSLEPGRSGNTIYF. CDR3 nucleotide sequence: TGCGCCAGCAGCTTGGAGCCAGGGCGGTCTGGAAACACCATATATTTT.

The CDR3 here is CASSSFDSQETQYF. The CDR3 DNA is TGTGCCAGCAGTTCCTTTGACAGCCAAGAGACCCAGTACTTC. The chain has TRBV6-5 and TRBJ2-5; tentatively, D is TRBD1 (5 bases). The CDR3 has 14 amino acids. V lost 4 bases, J lost 1 base, and 10 bases lay in between. Germline CDR1 is MNHEY and CDR2 is SVGAGI.

CDR3 in DNA: TGTGCCAGCAGCTTGGACAGGGCTGGAGGCTACACCTTC. Translation gives CASSLDRAGGYTF. The chain combines TRBV5-8 with TRBJ1-2; TRBD1 is a possible D gene (6 bases). Trimming took off 0 bases at V and 8 bases at J, with 11 bases between the two ends. Germline V CDR1 and CDR2: SGHTS, YDEGEE. The CDR3 consists of 13 residues.

This chain uses TRBV19 with TRBJ2-3; D gene uncertain. The CDR3 is 13 residues long. Germline CDR1 LNHDA, CDR2 SQIVND (reference sequence). V lost 5 bases to trimming and J lost 2 bases, with 8 bases between them. The CDR3 sequence: CASSYTLTDTQYF. CDR3 nucleotide sequence: TGTGCCAGTAGTTACACCCTCACAGATACGCAGTATTTT.

The rearrangement joins TRBV11-3 to TRBJ1-5; 12 nucleotides line up with TRBD1. J gave up 8 bases and V 5 bases, and 10 bases lay outside the gene matches. Germline V gives CDR1 SGHNT, CDR2 YENEEA. The CDR3 contains 16 residues. The CDR3 protein is CASSQGTGGIVEPQHF. Here the CDR3 DNA reads TGTGCCAGCAGCCAGGGGACAGGGGGCATTGTGGAGCCCCAGCATTTT.

The V call is TRBV27, the J call TRBJ2-5; D might be TRBD1 (5 bases). V lost 3 bases to trimming and J lost 5 bases, with 10 bases between them. The V gene's germline CDR1 is MNHEY and CDR2 SMNVEV (reference sequence). The CDR3 sequence is 13 residues long. The CDR3 here is CASSFTGAETQYF. The CDR3 nucleotides are TGTGCCAGCAGTTTTACAGGAGCCGAGACCCAGTACTTC.

The genes are TRBV19 and TRBJ1-2; possible D gene TRBD1, 5 bases. The CDR3 runs 13 residues. Between the trimmed V and J ends, which lost 3 bases and 4 bases, there was a span of 9 bases. The germline V gene encodes CDR1 LNHDA and CDR2 SQIVND (reference sequence). The CDR3 bases are TGTGCCAGTAGTATTCAGGGCTCCTATGGCTACACCTTC. It is translated as CASSIQGSYGYTF.